The T cell receptor (beta chain) described here comes from a study of T-cell memory formation after mild COVID-19 (dated by TCRdb to about 2021). Broadly, across the study: TCR sequence clusters from the two donors were found to be largely donor specific. Longitudinal TCRalpha and TCRbeta repertoire sequencing tracked T-cell clones expanding and contracting after mild COVID-19 in a couple of donors. The cohort comprised two young, previously healthy adult volunteers, one female and one male. Results and caveats for the whole study, not just this receptor: Some responding clones were found in pre-infection memory, which suggests that pre-existing cross-reactive memory T cells took part in the SARS-CoV-2 response. The study included only a couple of mild cases, and larger cohorts that include severe cases with pre-infection samples were judged to be necessary. Contracting CD4+ clones were located mainly in the CM and EM memory subsets, whereas CD8+ clones were found to be enriched in EMRA. From day 15 to 85, contracting clones showed balanced CD4/CD8 phenotypes, whereas a second wave of clones that expanded from day 15 to 37 leaned towards CD4+. SARS-CoV-2 specificity was not confirmed for the second-wave clones peaking on day 37.

The CDR3 sequence holds 13 residues, the cysteine and phenylalanine included. Of the read, only the CDR3 DNA is kept; its 39 bases are in frame from base 1. V gives up 7 bases and J gives up 9 bases, and the segment between their germline ends measures 16 bases. CDR1 MNHEY and CDR2 SMNVEV are derived from the germline V gene (reference sequence). PBMCs were isolated by Ficoll-Paque density gradient centrifugation. On this clonotype: Its antigen target is currently unknown. Qualities for individual bases were not recorded, and no much larger clone is one base off.

These reads were obtained on an Illumina NovaSeq 6000. TCRalpha and TCRbeta cDNA libraries were built by 5'RACE with constant-segment primers, adding sample barcodes and unique molecular identifiers. Trizol reagent was used to extract RNA from every sample. Libraries were amplified in two PCR steps, with a second sample barcode and Illumina TruSeq adapters added in the second step. Sequencing of libraries was performed on an Illumina NovaSeq with 2 x 150 bp paired-end reads. The published analysis was carried out like this. The reads were demultiplexed and collapsed into UMI-guided consensus sequences using migec v1.2.7. Using mixcr v2.1.11, UMI consensuses were aligned to TRA and TRB V and J templates and then assembled into clonotypes. Expanded or contracted clonotypes were those called significant by both edgeR and NoisET, with noise models trained on biological replicates. For edgeR calls, the thresholds were a false discovery rate-adjusted p below 0.01 and a log2 fold-change of 1. As an exploratory analysis of dynamics, PCA with hierarchical clustering was applied to max-normalized trajectories of the 1000 most abundant clonotypes. The CD4 or CD8 phenotype of responding clones was assigned using the separately sequenced CD4+ and CD8+ repertoires. In-frame beta chains were kept once TCRdb had trimmed the public reads at Q25 with fastp and called clones with MiXCR. When rows share a CDR3 protein, they turn into one entry using the most common DNA and genes. TCRdb's processing, not the authors', yielded these V and J calls. This sample lists tens of thousands of distinct CDR3 sequences; roughly 25% were detected once. Less than 55% of the sample goes to the ten largest clones.

The rearranged chain carries TRBV27 and TRBJ2-1; the D gene cannot be named for sure. The TCR was taken from a man between 18 and 35 years old who had mild COVID-19 (a few samples of this study predate the infection). The sample titles of this study are shuffled in the database, so cell type and time point are left out; the donor was told from shared clones. Sequenced: PBMCs or a T cell subset sorted from them (not recorded which). The DNA sequence is given as TGTGCCAGCACCCTACTCGGGCTCGGTGAGCAGTTCTTC. It codes for CASTLLGLGEQFF.